Below are 10 T cell receptor beta chains sequenced from a single sample in a study of control samples from healthy donors and cancer patients. Repertoires were generated with immunoSEQ multiplex PCR, while TCRdb's copy carries only in-frame clones and drops some. The data contain about 110,000 clones, roughly 88% of them singletons. Sequenced material: PBMCs. Receptor source: an older woman with lung cancer.

The CDR3 coding sequence is TGTGCCAGCAGACGAGCAGGGGCGTCAGATACGCAGTATTTT. Encoded protein: CASRRAGASDTQYF. The chain joins TRBV11-1 to TRBJ2-3; weak D call: TRBD1 (6 bases). V lost 6 bases, J lost 4 bases, and 14 bases lay in between. Germline assignment: CDR1 SGHAT and CDR2 FQDESV (reference sequence). The CDR3 covers 14 residues. Full variable domain (remainder filled in from reference TRBV11-1 and TRBJ2-3): EAEVAQSPRYKITEKSQAVAFWCDPISGHATLYWYRQILGQGPELLVQFQDESVVDDSQLPKDRFSAERLKGVDSTLKIQPAELGDSAMYLCASRRAGASDTQYFGPGTRLTVL.

CDR3 coding DNA: TGTGCCAGCAGCCCGACACCGATTTCAACTAATGAAAAACTGTTTTTT. It yields the protein CASSPTPISTNEKLFF. The gene calls are TRBV7-2 and TRBJ1-4; D is undetermined. The CDR3 is made up of 16 amino acids. Germline V lookup: CDR1 SGHTA, CDR2 FQGNSA. Trimming shortened V by 5 bases and J by 0 bases, and 13 bases separated the two germline ends.

The chain combines TRBV19 with TRBJ2-1, with 8 nucleotides matching TRBD2. The CDR3 sequence is 16 residues long. With V trimmed by 1 base and J by 2 bases, 4 bases remained unmatched. Germline CDR1 LNHDA, CDR2 SQIVND (reference sequence). The CDR3 DNA reads as TGTGCCAGTAGTATAGGAAGCGGGGGAACCTACAATGAGCAGTTCTTC. Encoded protein: CASSIGSGGTYNEQFF. The entire variable domain, with the rest obtained from reference TRBV19 and TRBJ2-1, is as follows: DGGITQSPKYLFRKEGQNVTLSCEQNLNHDAMYWYRQDPGQGLRLIYYSQIVNDFQKGDIAEGYSVSREKKESFPLTVTSAQKNPTAFYLCASSIGSGGTYNEQFFGPGTRLTVL.

The chain carries TRBV7-9 and TRBJ1-4; D is unclear. Germline loops: CDR1 SEHNR, CDR2 FQNEAQ (reference sequence). V lost 2 bases and J 5 bases, leaving 12 bases between the germline ends. This CDR3 is built from 15 residues. Here the CDR3 reads CASSLIGIGNEKLFF. The CDR3 DNA reads as TGTGCCAGCAGCTTAATCGGCATAGGGAATGAAAAACTGTTTTTT.

The chain couples TRBV9 to TRBJ2-5, with D possibly called TRBD1 or TRBD2 (5 bases each). Germline loops: CDR1 SGDLS, CDR2 YYNGEE. V shed 4 bases and J shed 1 base, with 11 bases lying between them. CDR3 length: 14 amino acids. CDR3 DNA: TGTGCCAGCAGCCCCTCCGGGACCCAAGAGACCCAGTACTTC. It specifies CASSPSGTQETQYF. Full variable domain (missing parts from reference TRBV9 and TRBJ2-5): DSGVTQTPKHLITATGQRVTLRCSPRSGDLSVYWYQQSLDQGLQFLIQYYNGEERAKGNILERFSAQQFPDLHSELNLSSLELGDSALYFCASSPSGTQETQYFGPGTRLLVL.

The chain links TRBV18 to TRBJ1-4; tentatively, D is TRBD1 (5 bases). With 6 bases removed from V and 2 bases from J, the gap between germline ends came to 10 bases. CDR1 is KGHSH and CDR2 is LQKENI in the germline V gene. The CDR3 covers 14 residues. DNA for the CDR3: TGTGCCAGCTCCATTGGGGCGACTAATGAAAAACTGTTTTTT. Translation gives CASSIGATNEKLFF.

V usage is TRBV2 and J usage is TRBJ2-4; 11 bases align to TRBD2. The CDR3 is 17 residues long. Per the germline V gene, CDR1 is SNHLY and CDR2 is FYNNEI. V dropped 3 bases and J dropped 2; count of bases not matched to a gene: 6. The CDR3 reads CASSDGSGGATKNIQYF. The CDR3 nucleotides read TGTGCCAGCAGTGACGGTAGCGGGGGGGCCACCAAAAACATTCAGTACTTC. Combining the CDR3 with reference TRBV2 and TRBJ2-4 gives the whole variable domain EPEVTQTPSHQVTQMGQEVILRCVPISNHLYFYWYRQILGQKVEFLVSFYNNEISEKSEIFDDQFSVERPDGSNFTLKIRSTKLEDSAMYFCASSDGSGGATKNIQYFGAGTRLSVL.

This clone was counted once. The rearrangement uses TRBV29-1 and TRBJ2-2; D is possibly TRBD2 (5 bases). Germline CDR1 SQVTM, CDR2 ANQGSEA. V dropped 4 bases and J dropped 3 bases, with 15 bases sitting between them. CDR3 length: 15 residues. CDR3 amino acids: CSVGGSPGDTGELFF. The CDR3 DNA reads as TGCAGCGTTGGAGGGTCGCCTGGGGACACCGGGGAGCTGTTTTTT.

The V and J genes are TRBV6-5 and TRBJ2-3, with D possibly TRBD2 on 6 matching bases. Germline values: CDR1 MNHEY, CDR2 SVGAGI. The CDR3 is 14 amino acids. The V and J ends lost 5 bases and 2 bases respectively, with 11 bases between them. The CDR3 nucleotides are TGTGCCAGCAGTCTCGGGGGAGACACAGATACGCAGTATTTT. As protein: CASSLGGDTDTQYF.

This chain links TRBV5-1 with TRBJ2-1, with 9 bases that match TRBD2. J was trimmed by 0 bases and V by 0 bases; bases with no gene match: 7. Germline V CDR1 and CDR2: SGHRS, YFSETQ. This CDR3 has 18 residues. CDR3 sequence (DNA): TGCGCCAGCAGCTTGGACCTAGCGGGACCTTACTCCTACAATGAGCAGTTCTTC. It encodes CASSLDLAGPYSYNEQFF.